This T cell receptor beta chain originates from a study of T cell repertoires in cytomegalovirus infection. Study details: Public signatures in TCR beta pointed to CMV infection and matching HLA type.

This clonotype was seen a handful of times. TCRdb reprocessed the reads with MiXCR, giving one entry per CDR3 protein. Of 150,000 to 200,000 distinct CDR3 sequences in the sample, under 15% are singletons; the top ten hold about a quarter. From germline, CDR1 is DFQATT and CDR2 SNEGSKA (reference sequence). This CDR3 spans 13 amino acids. The receptor comes from a human donor in good health (CMV status not recorded). Some clones in this sample may be carry-over from other donors' samples. The chain carries TRBV20-1 and TRBJ1-5; D might be TRBD1 (5 bases). Sequenced material: PBMCs. The CDR3 region is CHLPGGSNQPQHF. As DNA, the CDR3 is TGCCACCTCCCTGGGGGTTCCAATCAGCCCCAGCATTTT.